This T cell receptor beta chain was sequenced during a study of OX40 agonist ivuxolimab in advanced cancers. Findings and caveats of the study: Part of the nonresponder group also had normalized T-cell clonal expansion that was low.

Remarks on this clone: Antigen unknown.

The CDR3 is made up of 16 amino acids. Trimming stripped 6 bases from V and 0 bases from J, with 15 bases between. Per germline, CDR1 LGHNA and CDR2 YNFKEQ. TCRdb's table, derived via immunoSEQ multiplex PCR, lists solely in-frame clones and lacks some. The repertoire includes 70,000 or so clones, 90% of them detected once, and about 11% sits in the top ten. The starting material was CD4+ or CD8+ T cells sorted from blood, obtained in a trial of the OX40 agonist ivuxolimab. The receptor's source is an adult with an advanced solid tumor such as melanoma, head and neck, liver or kidney cancer. V is TRBV4-2 and J is TRBJ2-1; D not certain. CDR3 residues: CASSPFKDASYNEQFF. The CDR3 DNA sequence: TGTGCCAGCAGTCCTTTTAAGGACGCCTCCTACAATGAGCAGTTCTTC.